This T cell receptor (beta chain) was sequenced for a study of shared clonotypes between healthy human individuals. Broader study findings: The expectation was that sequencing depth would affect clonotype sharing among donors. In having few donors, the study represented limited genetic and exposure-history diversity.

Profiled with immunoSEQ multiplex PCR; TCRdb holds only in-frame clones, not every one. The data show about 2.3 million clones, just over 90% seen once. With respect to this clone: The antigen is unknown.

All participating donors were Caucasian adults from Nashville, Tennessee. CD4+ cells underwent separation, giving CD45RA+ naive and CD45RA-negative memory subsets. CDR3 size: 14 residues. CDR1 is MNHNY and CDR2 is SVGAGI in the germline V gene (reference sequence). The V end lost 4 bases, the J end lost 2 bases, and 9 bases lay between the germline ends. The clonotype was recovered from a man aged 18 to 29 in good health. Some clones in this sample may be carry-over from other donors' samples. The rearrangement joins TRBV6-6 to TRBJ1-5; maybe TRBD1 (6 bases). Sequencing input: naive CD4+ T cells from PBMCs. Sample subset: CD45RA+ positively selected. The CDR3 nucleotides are TGTGCCAGCAGTTCTGGACAGCGCAATCAGCCCCAGCATTTT. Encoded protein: CASSSGQRNQPQHF.